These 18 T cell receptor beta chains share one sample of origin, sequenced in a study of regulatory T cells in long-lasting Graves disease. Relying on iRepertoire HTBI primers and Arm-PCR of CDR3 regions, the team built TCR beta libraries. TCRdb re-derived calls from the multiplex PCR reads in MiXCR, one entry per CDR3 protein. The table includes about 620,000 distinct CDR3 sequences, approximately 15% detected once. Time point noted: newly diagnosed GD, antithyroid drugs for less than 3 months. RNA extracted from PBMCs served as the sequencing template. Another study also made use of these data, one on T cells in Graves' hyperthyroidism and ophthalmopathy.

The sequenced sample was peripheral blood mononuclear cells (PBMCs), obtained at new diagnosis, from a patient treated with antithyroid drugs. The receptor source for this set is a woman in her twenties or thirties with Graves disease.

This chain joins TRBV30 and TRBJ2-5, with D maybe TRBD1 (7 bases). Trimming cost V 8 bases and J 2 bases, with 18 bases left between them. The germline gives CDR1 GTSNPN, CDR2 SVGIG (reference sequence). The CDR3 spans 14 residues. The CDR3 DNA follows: TGTGCCGGAGGGGGTTGGGACAGTCAAGAGACCCAGTACTTC. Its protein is CAGGGWDSQETQYF.

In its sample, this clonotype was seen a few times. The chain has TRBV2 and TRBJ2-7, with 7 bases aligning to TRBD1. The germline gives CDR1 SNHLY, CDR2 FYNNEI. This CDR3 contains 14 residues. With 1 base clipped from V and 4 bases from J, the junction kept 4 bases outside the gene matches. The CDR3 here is CASSEDRGGYEQYF. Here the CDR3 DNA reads TGTGCCAGCAGTGAAGACAGGGGCGGGTACGAGCAGTACTTC. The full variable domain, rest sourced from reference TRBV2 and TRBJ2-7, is EPEVTQTPSHQVTQMGQEVILRCVPISNHLYFYWYRQILGQKVEFLVSFYNNEISEKSEIFDDQFSVERPDGSNFTLKIRSTKLEDSAMYFCASSEDRGGYEQYFGPGTRLTVT.

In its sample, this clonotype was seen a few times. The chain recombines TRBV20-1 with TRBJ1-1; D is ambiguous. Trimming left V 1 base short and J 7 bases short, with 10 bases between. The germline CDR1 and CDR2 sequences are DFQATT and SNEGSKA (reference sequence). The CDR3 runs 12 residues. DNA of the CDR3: TGCAGTGCTAGAGTGGCCGGGGTTGAAGCTTTCTTT. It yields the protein CSARVAGVEAFF.

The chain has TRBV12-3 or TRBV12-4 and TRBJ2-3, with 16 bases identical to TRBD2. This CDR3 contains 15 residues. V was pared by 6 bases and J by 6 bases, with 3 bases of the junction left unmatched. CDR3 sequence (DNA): TGTGCCAGCAGACGGGGACTAGCGGGAGGGGATACGCAGTATTTT. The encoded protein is CASRRGLAGGDTQYF.

The CDR3 reads CASSLQGLADTQYF. CDR3 bases: TGTGCCAGCAGTCTTCAAGGACTAGCGGATACGCAGTATTTT. V and J are TRBV6-2 or TRBV6-3 and TRBJ2-3, with TRBD2 identical over 9 bases. With 5 bases clipped from V and 6 bases from J, the junction kept 6 bases outside the gene matches. Germline lookup yields CDR1 MNHEY and CDR2 SVGEGT. There are 14 residues in the CDR3.

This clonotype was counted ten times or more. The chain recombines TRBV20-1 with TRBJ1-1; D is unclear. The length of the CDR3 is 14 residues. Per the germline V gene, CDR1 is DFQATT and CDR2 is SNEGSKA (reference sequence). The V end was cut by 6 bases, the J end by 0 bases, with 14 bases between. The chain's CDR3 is CSAPPRRMNTEAFF. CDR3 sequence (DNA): TGCAGTGCCCCCCCCCGTAGGATGAACACTGAAGCTTTCTTT.

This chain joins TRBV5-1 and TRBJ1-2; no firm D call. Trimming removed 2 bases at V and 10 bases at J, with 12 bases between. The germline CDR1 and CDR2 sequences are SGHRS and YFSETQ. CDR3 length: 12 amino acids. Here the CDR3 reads CASSFNRRAYTF. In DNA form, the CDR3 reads TGCGCCAGCAGCTTTAACAGACGGGCCTACACCTTC.

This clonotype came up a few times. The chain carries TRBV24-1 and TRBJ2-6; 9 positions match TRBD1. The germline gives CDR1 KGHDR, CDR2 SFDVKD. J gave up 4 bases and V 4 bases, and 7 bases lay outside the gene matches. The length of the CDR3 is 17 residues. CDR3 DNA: TGTGCCACCAGTGACGGCACAGGGGGCGTCGGGGCCAACGTCCTGACTTTC. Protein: CATSDGTGGVGANVLTF.

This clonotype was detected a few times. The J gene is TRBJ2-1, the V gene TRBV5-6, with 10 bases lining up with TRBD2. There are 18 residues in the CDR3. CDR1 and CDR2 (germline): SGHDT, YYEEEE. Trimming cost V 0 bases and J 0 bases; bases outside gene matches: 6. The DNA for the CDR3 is TGTGCCAGCAGCTTGGGGCTAGCGGGAGAGAGCTCCTACAATGAGCAGTTCTTC. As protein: CASSLGLAGESSYNEQFF.

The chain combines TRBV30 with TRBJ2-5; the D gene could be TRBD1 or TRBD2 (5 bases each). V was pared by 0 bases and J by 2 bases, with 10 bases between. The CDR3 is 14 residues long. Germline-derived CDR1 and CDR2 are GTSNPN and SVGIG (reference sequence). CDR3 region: CAWSVLGVQETQYF. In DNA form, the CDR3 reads TGTGCCTGGAGTGTCCTGGGGGTACAAGAGACCCAGTACTTC.

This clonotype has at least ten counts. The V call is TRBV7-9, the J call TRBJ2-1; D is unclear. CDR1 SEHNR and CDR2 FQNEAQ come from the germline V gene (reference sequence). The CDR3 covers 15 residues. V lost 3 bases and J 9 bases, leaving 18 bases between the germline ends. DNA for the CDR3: TGTGCCAGCAGCTTCAGACCCATCCCCCAGAGTGAGCAGTTCTTC. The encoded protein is CASSFRPIPQSEQFF.

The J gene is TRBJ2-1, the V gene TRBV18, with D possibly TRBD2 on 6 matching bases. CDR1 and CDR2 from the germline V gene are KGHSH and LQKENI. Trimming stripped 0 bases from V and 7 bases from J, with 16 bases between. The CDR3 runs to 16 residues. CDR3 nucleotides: TGTGCCAGCTCACCACCGGCCGGGAGTATTCAAAATGAGCAGTTCTTC. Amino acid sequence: CASSPPAGSIQNEQFF.

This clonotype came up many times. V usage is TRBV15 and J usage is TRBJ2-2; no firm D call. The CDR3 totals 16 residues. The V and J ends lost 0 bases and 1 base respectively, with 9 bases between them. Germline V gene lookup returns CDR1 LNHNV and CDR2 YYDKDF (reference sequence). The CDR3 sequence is CATSREIAGNTGELFF. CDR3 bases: TGTGCCACCAGCAGAGAGATAGCAGGGAACACCGGGGAGCTGTTTTTT.

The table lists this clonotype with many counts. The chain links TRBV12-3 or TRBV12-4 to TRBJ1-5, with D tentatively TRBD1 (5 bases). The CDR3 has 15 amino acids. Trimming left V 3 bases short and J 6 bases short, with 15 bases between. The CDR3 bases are TGTGCCAGCAGTTTGGCAGGGTCTAACAGTCAGCCCCAGCATTTT. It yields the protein CASSLAGSNSQPQHF.

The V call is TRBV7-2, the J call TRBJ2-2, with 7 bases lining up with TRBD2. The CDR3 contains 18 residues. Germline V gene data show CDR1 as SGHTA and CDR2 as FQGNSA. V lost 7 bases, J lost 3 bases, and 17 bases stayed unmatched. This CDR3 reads CASNYLPWDYRHTGELFF. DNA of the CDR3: TGTGCCAGCAACTACCTTCCGTGGGACTACCGTCACACCGGGGAGCTGTTTTTT. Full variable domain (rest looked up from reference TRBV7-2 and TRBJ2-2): GAGVSQSPSNKVTEKGKDVELRCDPISGHTALYWYRQSLGQGLEFLIYFQGNSAPDKSGLPSDRFSAERTGGSVSTLTIQRTQQEDSAVYLCASNYLPWDYRHTGELFFGEGSRLTVL.

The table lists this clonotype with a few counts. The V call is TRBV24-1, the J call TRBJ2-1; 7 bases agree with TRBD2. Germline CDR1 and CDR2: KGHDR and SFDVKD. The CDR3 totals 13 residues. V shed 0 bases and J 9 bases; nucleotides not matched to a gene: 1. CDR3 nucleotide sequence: TGTGCCACCAGTGATTTGGCGGGGGTTGAGCAGTTCTTC. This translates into CATSDLAGVEQFF.

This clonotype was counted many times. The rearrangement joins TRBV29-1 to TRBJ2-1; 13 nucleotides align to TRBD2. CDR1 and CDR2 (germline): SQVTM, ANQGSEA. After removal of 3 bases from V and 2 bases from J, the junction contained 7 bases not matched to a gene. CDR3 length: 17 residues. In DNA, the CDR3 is TGCAGCGTTGATAAGGCGGGGACTAGCGGGGCCTACAATGAGCAGTTCTTC. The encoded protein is CSVDKAGTSGAYNEQFF.

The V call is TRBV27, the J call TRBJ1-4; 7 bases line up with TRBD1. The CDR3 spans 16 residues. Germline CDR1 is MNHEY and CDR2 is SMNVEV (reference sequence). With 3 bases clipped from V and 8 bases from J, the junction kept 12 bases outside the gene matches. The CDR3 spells CASSLFIGTATEKLFF. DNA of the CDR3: TGTGCCAGCAGTTTGTTTATCGGGACAGCGACGGAAAAACTGTTTTTT.